The 8 T cell receptor beta chains below were found in one sample sequenced in a study of blood T cell repertoires in COVID-19. Only in-frame clones appear in the TCRdb table, and some are missing; sequencing was by immunoSEQ multiplex PCR. The profile shows approximately 100,000 clones, roughly 88% of them singletons. Sequenced sample: peripheral blood. Source of these receptors: a human donor in a cohort sampled during active COVID-19.

The chain employs TRBV6-1 and TRBJ2-3; D may be TRBD2 (6 bases). V lost 2 bases to trimming and J lost 3 bases, with 6 bases between them. The CDR3 sequence is 13 residues long. The germline gives CDR1 MNHNS, CDR2 SASEGT. The CDR3 loop is CASSESGTDTQYF. The CDR3 nucleotides are TGTGCCAGCAGTGAAAGCGGGACAGATACGCAGTATTTT.

The chain employs TRBV20-1 and TRBJ2-1, with 9 nucleotides matching TRBD2. This CDR3 has 11 amino acids. Germline CDR1 and CDR2: DFQATT and SNEGSKA (reference sequence). Trimming at V came to 3 bases and at J to 13 bases, leaving 4 bases not matched to a gene. CDR3 amino acids: CSASGGRGQFF. CDR3 nucleotide sequence: TGCAGTGCTAGTGGCGGGAGGGGCCAGTTCTTC.

This clone was recorded once. The chain employs TRBV12-3 or TRBV12-4 and TRBJ1-1, with D uncertain. The CDR3 contains 11 residues. Trimming stripped 1 base from V and 11 bases from J, with 8 bases between. CDR3 DNA: TGTGCCAGCAGTTTAGGGGCCGCGGCTTTCTTT. The encoded protein is CASSLGAAAFF.

V is TRBV7-8 and J is TRBJ1-1, with D perhaps matching TRBD1 (5 bases). The germline gives CDR1 SGHVS, CDR2 FQNEAQ. Trimming cost V 3 bases and J 2 bases, with 10 bases left between them. This CDR3 has 14 residues. The CDR3 reads CASSFIDSNTEAFF. CDR3 in DNA: TGTGCCAGCAGCTTTATTGACAGCAACACTGAAGCTTTCTTT. Based on the CDR3 plus reference TRBV7-8 and TRBJ1-1, the full variable domain is GAGVSQSPRYKVAKRGQDVALRCDPISGHVSLFWYQQALGQGPEFLTYFQNEAQLDKSGLPSDRFFAERPEGSVSTLKIQRTQQEDSAVYLCASSFIDSNTEAFFGQGTRLTVV.

This chain links TRBV3-1 (or the pseudogene TRBV3-2) with TRBJ1-1; D is unresolved. The germline V gene encodes CDR1 LGHDT and CDR2 YNNKEL (reference sequence). V was cut by 4 bases and J by 3 bases, with 18 bases left in between. This CDR3 spans 16 amino acids. The CDR3 here is CASSRLVGRRDTEAFF. CDR3 bases: TGTGCCAGCAGCCGCCTGGTAGGACGGAGGGACACTGAAGCTTTCTTT.

In its sample, this clone was seen once. This chain uses TRBV5-1 with TRBJ2-1; the match to TRBD2 covers 8 bases. Germline CDR1 and CDR2: SGHRS and YFSETQ. Trimming took 1 base from V and 4 from J; bases not matched to a gene: 7. This CDR3 region has 16 residues. The CDR3 DNA follows: TGCGCCAGCAGCTTGTCGACAGCGGGAGCTTACAATGAGCAGTTCTTC. Amino acid sequence: CASSLSTAGAYNEQFF.

This chain joins TRBV5-1 and TRBJ2-2; D gene uncertain. The CDR3 totals 14 residues. The germline V and J ends were trimmed by 1 base and 1 base, with 5 bases remaining between them. Germline CDR1 is SGHRS and CDR2 is YFSETQ. Written as DNA, the CDR3 is TGCGCCAGCAGCTTGTCGGTGAACACCGGGGAGCTGTTTTTT. It codes for CASSLSVNTGELFF.

This chain links TRBV6-5 with TRBJ1-3, with D possibly being TRBD1 (5 bases). The V end was cut by 6 bases, the J end by 2 bases, with 8 bases between. Germline V lookup: CDR1 MNHEY, CDR2 SVGAGI. This CDR3 region has 13 residues. Written as DNA, the CDR3 is TGTGCCAGCAGCGAGACAGCTGGAAACACCATATATTTT. Its translation is CASSETAGNTIYF.